This TCR beta chain was identified during a study of shared T cell receptors in the human thymus. A single count supports this clone. The CDR3 is made up of 20 amino acids. CDR1 and CDR2 (germline): SGHRS, YFSETQ. V lost 5 bases and J 7 bases, leaving 37 bases between the germline ends. Profiling relied on immunoSEQ multiplex PCR, and the TCRdb table lists in-frame clones only, not all of them. This sample has about 380,000 clones; around 93% occur once, and the top ten carry about 0.02%. The chain joins TRBV5-1 to TRBJ2-7; possible D gene TRBD2, 5 bases. Material for sequencing was thymocytes. This clonotype originated in a human donor. CDR3: CASRDSAGMNQPTTVGEQYF. The CDR3 bases are TGCGCCAGCAGGGACTCGGCCGGGATGAATCAACCTACGACGGTCGGGGAGCAGTACTTC.